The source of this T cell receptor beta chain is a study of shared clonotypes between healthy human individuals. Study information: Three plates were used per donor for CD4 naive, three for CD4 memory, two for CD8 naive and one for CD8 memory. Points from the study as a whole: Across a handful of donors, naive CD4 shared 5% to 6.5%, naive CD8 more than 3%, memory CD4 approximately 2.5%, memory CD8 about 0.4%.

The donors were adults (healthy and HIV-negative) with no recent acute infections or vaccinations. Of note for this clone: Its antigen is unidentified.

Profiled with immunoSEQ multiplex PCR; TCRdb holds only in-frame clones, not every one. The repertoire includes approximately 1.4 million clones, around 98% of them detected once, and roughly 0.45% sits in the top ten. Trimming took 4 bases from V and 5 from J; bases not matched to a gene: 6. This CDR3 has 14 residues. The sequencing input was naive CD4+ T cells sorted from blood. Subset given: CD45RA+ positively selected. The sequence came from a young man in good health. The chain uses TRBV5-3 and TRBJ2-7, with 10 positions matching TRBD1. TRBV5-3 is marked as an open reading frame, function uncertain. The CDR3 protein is CARSPGQGIHEQYF. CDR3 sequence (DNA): TGTGCCAGAAGCCCGGGACAGGGGATCCACGAGCAGTACTTC.